The T cell receptor (beta chain) described here comes from a study of metastatic and nonmetastatic thyroid tumors. Study in general: Across blood and tumor or nodule tissue, repertoires from malignant and benign thyroid patients were compared with one another. Study results and caveats: According to reports, the diversity of TCR beta was significantly higher in malignant thyroid tumors than in benign nodules, and this held in both blood and tumor samples.

With regard to this clone: Its antigen is unidentified.

In the study's own analysis: The authors used CDR3 differences across clinicopathological groups to build a distant-metastasis classifier for papillary thyroid cancer. TCRdb reanalyzed the PCR reads via MiXCR. TCRdb, not the original authors, processed these V and J calls. The repertoire holds approximately 38,000 clones, with under 30% as singletons. This CDR3 has 15 amino acids. Germline lookup yields CDR1 DFQATT and CDR2 SNEGSKA (reference sequence). V lost 6 bases to trimming and J lost 8 bases; unmatched junction nucleotides: 10. Each patient went into thyroid surgery without having received any treatment.

The sample taken for sequencing was blood. The chain has TRBV20-1 and TRBJ2-1; TRBD2 matches at 13 bases. The origin of this receptor is a male donor with papillary thyroid cancer or a benign thyroid nodule (not recorded which). Some clones in this sample may be carry-over from other donors' samples. The chain's CDR3 is CSATQLAGGPDEQFF. As DNA, the CDR3 is TGCAGTGCAACCCAACTAGCGGGAGGGCCGGATGAGCAGTTCTTC.